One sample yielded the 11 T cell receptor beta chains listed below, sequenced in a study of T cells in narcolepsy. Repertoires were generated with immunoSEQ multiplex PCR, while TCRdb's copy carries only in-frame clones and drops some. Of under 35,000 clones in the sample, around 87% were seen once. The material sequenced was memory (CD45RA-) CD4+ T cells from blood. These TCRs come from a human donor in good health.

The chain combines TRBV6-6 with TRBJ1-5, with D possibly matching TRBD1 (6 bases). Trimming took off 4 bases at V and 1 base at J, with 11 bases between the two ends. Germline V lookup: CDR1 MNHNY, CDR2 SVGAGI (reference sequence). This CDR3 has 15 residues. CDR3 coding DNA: TGTGCCAGCAGTTTCAACAGGGAGAGCAATCAGCCCCAGCATTTT. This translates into CASSFNRESNQPQHF.

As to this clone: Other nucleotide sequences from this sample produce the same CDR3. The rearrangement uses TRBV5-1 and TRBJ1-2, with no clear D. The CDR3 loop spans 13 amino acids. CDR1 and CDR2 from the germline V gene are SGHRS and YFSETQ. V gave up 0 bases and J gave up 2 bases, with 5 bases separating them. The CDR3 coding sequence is TGCGCCAGCAGCTTGGCCGGGAACTATGGCTACACCTTC. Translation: CASSLAGNYGYTF.

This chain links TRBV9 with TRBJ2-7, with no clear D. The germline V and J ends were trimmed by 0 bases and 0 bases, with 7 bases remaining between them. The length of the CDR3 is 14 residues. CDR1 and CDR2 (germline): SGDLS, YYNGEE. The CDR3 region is CASSVGGSSYEQYF. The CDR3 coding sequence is TGTGCCAGCAGCGTAGGGGGAAGCTCCTACGAGCAGTACTTC.

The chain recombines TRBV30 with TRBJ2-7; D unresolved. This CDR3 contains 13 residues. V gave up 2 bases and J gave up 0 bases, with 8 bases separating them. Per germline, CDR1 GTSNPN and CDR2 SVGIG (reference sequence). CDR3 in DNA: TGTGCCTGGAGTCTGGAGAGCTCCTACGAGCAGTACTTC. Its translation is CAWSLESSYEQYF.

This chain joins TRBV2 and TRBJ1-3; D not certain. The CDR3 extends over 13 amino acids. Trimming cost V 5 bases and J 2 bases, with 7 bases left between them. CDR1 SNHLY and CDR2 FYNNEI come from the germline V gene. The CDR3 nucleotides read TGTGCCAGCAGTTTCGCGGCTGGAAACACCATATATTTT. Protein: CASSFAAGNTIYF.

CDR3 sequence: CASRSRSSSYEQYF. The CDR3 region has the DNA TGTGCCAGCAGGAGCCGGTCGAGCTCCTACGAGCAGTACTTC. The gene calls are TRBV2 and TRBJ2-7; D unclear. The CDR3 covers 14 residues. With 6 bases removed from V and 0 bases from J, the gap between germline ends came to 12 bases. Looked up from germline, CDR1 is SNHLY and CDR2 is FYNNEI.

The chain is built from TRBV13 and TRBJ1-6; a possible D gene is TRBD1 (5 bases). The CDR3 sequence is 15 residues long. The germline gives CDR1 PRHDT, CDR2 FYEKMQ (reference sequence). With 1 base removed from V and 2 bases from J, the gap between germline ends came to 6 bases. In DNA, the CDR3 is TGTGCCAGCAGCTTAGCAGGGACCTATAATTCACCCCTCCACTTT. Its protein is CASSLAGTYNSPLHF. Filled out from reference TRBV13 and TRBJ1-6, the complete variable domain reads AAGVIQSPRHLIKEKRETATLKCYPIPRHDTVYWYQQGPGQDPQFLISFYEKMQSDKGSIPDRFSAQQFSDYHSELNMSSLELGDSALYFCASSLAGTYNSPLHFGNGTRLTVT.

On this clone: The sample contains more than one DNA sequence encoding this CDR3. The CDR3 reads CASSLVGRASGANVLTF. CDR3 nucleotides: TGTGCCAGCAGCTTAGTAGGCAGGGCTTCCGGGGCCAACGTCCTGACTTTC. The chain joins TRBV7-8 to TRBJ2-6; D possibly corresponds to TRBD1 (5 bases). This CDR3 spans 17 amino acids. Germline V gene sequence: CDR1 SGHVS, CDR2 FQNEAQ. Trimming took 1 base from V and 4 from J, leaving 14 bases between them.

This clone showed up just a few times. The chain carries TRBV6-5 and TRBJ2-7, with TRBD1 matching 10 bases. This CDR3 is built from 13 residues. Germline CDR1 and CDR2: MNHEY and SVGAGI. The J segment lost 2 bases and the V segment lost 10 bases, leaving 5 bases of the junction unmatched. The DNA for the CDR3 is TGTGCCACCCTGACAGGGGGCCCCTACGAGCAGTACTTC. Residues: CATLTGGPYEQYF.

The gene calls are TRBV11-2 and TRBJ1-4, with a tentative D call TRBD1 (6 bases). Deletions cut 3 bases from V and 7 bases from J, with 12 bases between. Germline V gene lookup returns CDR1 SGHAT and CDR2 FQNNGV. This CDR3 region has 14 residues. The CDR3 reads CASSFEGGSEKLFF. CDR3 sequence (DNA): TGTGCCAGCAGCTTTGAAGGGGGGAGTGAAAAACTGTTTTTT.

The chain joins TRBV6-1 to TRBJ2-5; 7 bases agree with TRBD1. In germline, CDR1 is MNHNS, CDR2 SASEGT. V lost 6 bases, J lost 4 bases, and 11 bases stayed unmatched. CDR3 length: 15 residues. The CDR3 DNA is TGTGCCAGCAGACCTGACAGGGTGGTTACAGAGACCCAGTACTTC. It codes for CASRPDRVVTETQYF.